This passage covers 13 T cell receptor beta chains from one sample sequenced in a study of T cell responses to AZD1222 COVID-19 vaccine. Method: immunoSEQ multiplex PCR; TCRdb's copy keeps in-frame clones and lacks some. This table holds about 150,000 clones, 88% found once. The specimen comprised peripheral blood, sampled on day 0 of MenACWY control vaccination. These receptors all stem from an adult in good health.

The chain combines TRBV6-5 with TRBJ2-2; possibly TRBD1 for D (7 bases). Germline CDR1 and CDR2: MNHEY and SVGAGI. The CDR3 spans 15 residues. V lost 11 bases to trimming and J lost 5 bases, with 21 bases between them. As DNA, the CDR3 is TGTGCCTCCCTATTGCCCCAGGGGGGAACCGGGGAGCTGTTTTTT. Translated, it gives CASLLPQGGTGELFF.

The genes are TRBV15 and TRBJ2-6, with D perhaps TRBD1 (5 bases). Germline V gives CDR1 LNHNV, CDR2 YYDKDF (reference sequence). Trimming shortened V by 4 bases and J by 2 bases, and 21 bases separated the two germline ends. The CDR3 length is 19 residues. CDR3 sequence (DNA): TGTGCCACCAGCACTCTGCTGGGGCAGGTAGCCGCTGGGGCCAACGTCCTGACTTTC. Protein: CATSTLLGQVAAGANVLTF.

The chain links TRBV20-1 to TRBJ2-3; 8 bases agree with TRBD2. Germline trimming cut 3 bases from V and 5 bases from J; bases unmatched to any gene: 10. Germline loops: CDR1 DFQATT, CDR2 SNEGSKA (reference sequence). The CDR3 has 15 amino acids. CDR3 in DNA: TGCAGTGCTAGTGTCTGGGAGCGGGAGATAGATACGCAGTATTTT. This gives the protein CSASVWEREIDTQYF.

V usage is TRBV7-9 and J usage is TRBJ2-5; D possibly uses TRBD1 or TRBD2 (6 bases each). Germline V gene sequence: CDR1 SEHNR, CDR2 FQNEAQ (reference sequence). The CDR3 is 16 amino acids. V was pared by 4 bases and J by 2 bases, with 17 bases between. CDR3: CASSSWGAGIQETQYF. Here the CDR3 DNA reads TGTGCCAGCAGCTCTTGGGGGGCAGGGATTCAAGAGACCCAGTACTTC.

This chain connects TRBV4-2 to TRBJ1-1; D might be TRBD1 (6 bases). The ends were cut back, 0 bases at V and 5 bases at J, with 25 bases in the middle. This CDR3 spans 19 amino acids. Germline CDR1 LGHNA, CDR2 YNFKEQ. The CDR3 reads CASSQDWGQGVPPGTEAFF. The CDR3, as DNA: TGTGCCAGCAGCCAAGACTGGGGGCAGGGCGTCCCTCCGGGAACTGAAGCTTTCTTT.

As for this clone: Other DNA sequences in this sample translate to the same CDR3. V and J are TRBV12-3 or TRBV12-4 and TRBJ2-1; the D gene is possibly TRBD1 (5 bases). Trimming stripped 11 bases from V and 0 bases from J, with 8 bases between. The CDR3 is 12 residues long. As DNA, the CDR3 is TGTGCCTCGACAGCCTCCTACAATGAGCAGTTCTTC. This sequence encodes CASTASYNEQFF.

The chain has TRBV15 and TRBJ1-2; D is possibly TRBD1 (6 bases). The CDR3 contains 13 residues. V was pared by 1 base and J by 6 bases, with 9 bases between. Per the germline V gene, CDR1 is LNHNV and CDR2 is YYDKDF (reference sequence). The chain's CDR3 is CATSRVRGDGYTF. The CDR3 region has the DNA TGTGCCACCAGCAGAGTCAGGGGAGATGGCTACACCTTC.

The rearrangement uses TRBV2 and TRBJ1-1; D might be TRBD1 (6 bases). The CDR3 sequence is 14 residues long. Germline assignment: CDR1 SNHLY and CDR2 FYNNEI. With 8 bases removed from V and 6 bases from J, the gap between germline ends came to 19 bases. DNA for the CDR3: TGTGCCAGCCATTCGACAGGACTGTTCTCTGAAGCTTTCTTT. This encodes CASHSTGLFSEAFF.

The chain links TRBV5-1 to TRBJ2-1, with TRBD1 matching 10 bases. CDR1 and CDR2 (germline): SGHRS, YFSETQ. CDR3 length equals 15 residues. Unmatched junction bases numbered 5, after V lost 4 bases and J lost 4 bases. The CDR3 coding sequence is TGCGCCAGCAGCCAGGGACAGGGGAGGTACAATGAGCAGTTCTTC. Translating it yields CASSQGQGRYNEQFF.

The chain uses TRBV11-3 and TRBJ2-3, with 7 bases that match TRBD2. In germline, CDR1 is SGHNT, CDR2 YENEEA. The CDR3 runs 12 residues. V gave up 5 bases and J gave up 6 bases; unmatched junction bases: 2. CDR3 DNA sequence: TGTGCCAGCAGCCCCGGGGGGGATACGCAGTATTTT. It translates to CASSPGGDTQYF.

V usage is TRBV5-5 and J usage is TRBJ1-2, with D maybe TRBD1 (6 bases). V gave up 0 bases and J gave up 5 bases, with 14 bases separating them. The CDR3 contains 15 residues. Germline-derived CDR1 and CDR2 are SGHKS and YYEKEE (reference sequence). The CDR3 here is CASSLGLQGPYGYTF. CDR3 DNA: TGTGCCAGCAGCTTGGGGTTACAGGGCCCGTATGGCTACACCTTC.

The genes are TRBV4-2 and TRBJ1-4; 7 bases are a match to TRBD1. Germline assignment: CDR1 LGHNA and CDR2 YNFKEQ. The CDR3 runs to 15 residues. Unmatched junction bases numbered 2, after V lost 1 base and J lost 3 bases. DNA for the CDR3: TGTGCCAGCAGCCAAGGCGGGACAGCTAATGAAAAACTGTTTTTT. Its translation: CASSQGGTANEKLFF.

A single count supports this clone. The rearrangement uses TRBV9 and TRBJ2-1; TRBD2 agrees at 7 bases. The junction had 14 bases not matched to a gene; V was cut back by 4 bases and J by 7 bases. Germline CDR1 is SGDLS and CDR2 is YYNGEE. CDR3 length: 16 amino acids. The CDR3 sequence: CASSQVAWGGTNEQFF. CDR3 in DNA: TGTGCCAGCAGCCAAGTGGCATGGGGGGGAACGAATGAGCAGTTCTTC.